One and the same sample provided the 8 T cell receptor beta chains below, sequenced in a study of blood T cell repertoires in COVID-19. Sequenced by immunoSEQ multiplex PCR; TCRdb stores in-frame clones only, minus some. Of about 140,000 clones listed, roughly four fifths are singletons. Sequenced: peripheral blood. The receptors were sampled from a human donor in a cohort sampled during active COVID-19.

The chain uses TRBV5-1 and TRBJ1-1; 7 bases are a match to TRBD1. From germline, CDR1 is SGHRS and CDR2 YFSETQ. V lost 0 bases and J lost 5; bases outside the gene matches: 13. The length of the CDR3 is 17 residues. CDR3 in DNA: TGCGCCAGCAGCTTGGGATCGACAGCCTCCAGGGGGACTGAAGCTTTCTTT. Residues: CASSLGSTASRGTEAFF. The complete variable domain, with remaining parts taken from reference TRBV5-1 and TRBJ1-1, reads KAGVTQTPRYLIKTRGQQVTLSCSPISGHRSVSWYQQTPGQGLQFLFEYFSETQRNKGNFPGRFSGRQFSNSRSEMNVSTLELGDSALYLCASSLGSTASRGTEAFFGQGTRLTVV.

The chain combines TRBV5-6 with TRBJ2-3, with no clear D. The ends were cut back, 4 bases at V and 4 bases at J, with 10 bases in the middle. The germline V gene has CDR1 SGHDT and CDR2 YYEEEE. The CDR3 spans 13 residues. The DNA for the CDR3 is TGTGCCAGCAGCCCCGCCCCGGCAGATACGCAGTATTTT. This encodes CASSPAPADTQYF.

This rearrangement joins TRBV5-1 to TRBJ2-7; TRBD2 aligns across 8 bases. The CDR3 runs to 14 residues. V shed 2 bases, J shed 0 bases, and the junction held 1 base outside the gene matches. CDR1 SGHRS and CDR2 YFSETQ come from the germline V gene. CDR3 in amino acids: CASSFSGASYEQYF. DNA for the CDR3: TGCGCCAGCAGCTTTAGCGGGGCCTCCTACGAGCAGTACTTC. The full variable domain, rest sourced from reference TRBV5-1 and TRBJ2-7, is KAGVTQTPRYLIKTRGQQVTLSCSPISGHRSVSWYQQTPGQGLQFLFEYFSETQRNKGNFPGRFSGRQFSNSRSEMNVSTLELGDSALYLCASSFSGASYEQYFGPGTRLTVT.

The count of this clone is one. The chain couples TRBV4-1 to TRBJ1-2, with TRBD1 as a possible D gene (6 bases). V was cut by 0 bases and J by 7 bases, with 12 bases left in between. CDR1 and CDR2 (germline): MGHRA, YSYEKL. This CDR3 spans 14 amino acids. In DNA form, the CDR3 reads TGCGCCAGCAGCCAAGATCGGGACACCCTTGGCTACACCTTC. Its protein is CASSQDRDTLGYTF.

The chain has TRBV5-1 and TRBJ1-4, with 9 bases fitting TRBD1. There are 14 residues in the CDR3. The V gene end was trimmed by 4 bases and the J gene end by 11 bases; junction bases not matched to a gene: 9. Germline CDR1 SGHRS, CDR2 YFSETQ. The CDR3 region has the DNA TGCGCCAGCAGCGACGGACAGGGGACGGGGAAACTGTTTTTT. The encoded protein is CASSDGQGTGKLFF.

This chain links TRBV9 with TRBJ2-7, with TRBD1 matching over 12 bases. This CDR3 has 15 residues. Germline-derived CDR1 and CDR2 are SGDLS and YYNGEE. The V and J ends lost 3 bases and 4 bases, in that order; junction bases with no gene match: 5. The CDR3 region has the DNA TGTGCCAGCAGCGCCGGGACAGGGGGCTTGTACGAGCAGTACTTC. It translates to CASSAGTGGLYEQYF.

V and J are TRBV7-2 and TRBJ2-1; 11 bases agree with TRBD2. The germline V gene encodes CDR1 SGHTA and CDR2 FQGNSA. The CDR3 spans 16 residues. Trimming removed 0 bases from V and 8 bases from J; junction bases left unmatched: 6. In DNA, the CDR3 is TGTGCCAGCAGCTTAGCGCGTAGCGGGGGGGGTGATGAGCAGTTCTTC. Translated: CASSLARSGGGDEQFF.

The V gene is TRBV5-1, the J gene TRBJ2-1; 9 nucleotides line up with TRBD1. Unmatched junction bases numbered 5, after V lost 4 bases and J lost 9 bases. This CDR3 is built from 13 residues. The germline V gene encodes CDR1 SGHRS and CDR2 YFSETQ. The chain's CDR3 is CASSSKQGAEQFF. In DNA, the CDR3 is TGCGCCAGCAGCAGTAAACAGGGGGCTGAGCAGTTCTTC.